The present T cell receptor beta chain was sequenced within a study of memory CD4+ T cells and cytomegalovirus serostatus. Study-wide findings and caveats: Suggested: most of the CMV-linked TCR signature lies in CD4+ memory cells. Of 150 to 200 reported CMV TCRbeta sequences, under 70 were found in memory CD4+ repertoires.

Methods used by the authors: After removing out-of-frame reads, 2,204,828 distinct TCRbeta sequences remained. Clones were read by immunoSEQ multiplex PCR, and TCRdb kept only the in-frame ones, dropping some. That table supplies the V and J calls and clone size; D and trimming were determined from the DNA. The profile covers tens of thousands of clones, with over 60% appearing a single time and around 1.1% taken by the ten largest. Concerning this clone itself: Its specificity is not known.

V was clipped by 7 bases and J by 2 bases, with 17 bases between them. The CDR3 has 15 amino acids. The sort gate was single viable CD3+CD4+CD8-CD45RO+ cells for memory CD4+ T cells. Sequencing used memory CD4+ T cells from blood. J is TRBJ2-5 and V is TRBV23-1; D not certain. TRBV23-1 is given ORF status, its function remaining uncertain. The TCR was taken from an adult in good health and CMV-seronegative. The CDR3 protein is CASIPLKQIQETQYF. The CDR3 DNA follows: TGCGCCAGCATCCCACTCAAACAGATACAAGAGACCCAGTACTTC.